This record looks at one TCR beta chain sequence and its context. Its specificity is not known. The data were taken from a study of shared clonotypes between healthy human individuals. Study results and caveats: The four-donor shared clonotypes exceeded non-shared clonotypes in generation probability, with non-shared ones scoring lower. The study found roughly 5.3% of naive CD4 clonotypes shared across a few donors.

Execution of the assay was at deep level. This table comes from immunoSEQ multiplex PCR, and its TCRdb copy is limited to in-frame clones, with some not included. The table records about 2.4 million clones, approximately 93% of them present only once. Healthy and HIV-negative, the adult donors had no recent acute infections or vaccinations. The CDR3 spans 14 residues. Trimming cost V 0 bases and J 7 bases, with 10 bases left between them. Germline assignment: CDR1 SGHKS and CDR2 YYEKEE (reference sequence). Sequences were obtained from naive CD4+ T cells from PBMCs. The subset was: CD45RA+ positively selected. The sequence derives from a man aged 18 to 30 in good health. Some clones in this sample may be carry-over from other donors' samples. This sequence joins TRBV5-5 and TRBJ1-4, with a tentative D call TRBD1 (6 bases). Written as DNA, the CDR3 is TGTGCCAGCAGCTTGGCTGGGACACGTGAAAAACTGTTTTTT. It is translated as CASSLAGTREKLFF.